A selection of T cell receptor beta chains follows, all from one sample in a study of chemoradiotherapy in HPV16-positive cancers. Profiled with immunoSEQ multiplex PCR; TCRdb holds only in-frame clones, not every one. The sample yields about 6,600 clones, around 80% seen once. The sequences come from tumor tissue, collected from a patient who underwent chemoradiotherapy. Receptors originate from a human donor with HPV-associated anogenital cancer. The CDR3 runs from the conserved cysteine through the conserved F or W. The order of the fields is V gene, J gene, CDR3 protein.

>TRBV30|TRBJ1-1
CAWSKHTKGTEAFF
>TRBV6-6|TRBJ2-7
CASSYGGGLPYEQYF
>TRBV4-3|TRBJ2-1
CASSQEAGHGGSYNEQFF
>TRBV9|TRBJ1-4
CASSPRTGAQLNEKLFF
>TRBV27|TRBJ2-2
CASSFVDTVNTGELFF
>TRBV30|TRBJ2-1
CAWSPLEFAETGEQFF
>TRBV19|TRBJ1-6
CASSIGGDSPLHF
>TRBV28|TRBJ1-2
CASLRPGQRYGYTF
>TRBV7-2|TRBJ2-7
CASSLWDSKDYEQYF
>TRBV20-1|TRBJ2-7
CSVDGPTEQYF
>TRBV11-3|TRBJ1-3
CASSLPGQDELGNTIYF
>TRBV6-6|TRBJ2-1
CASSYSWGRGYNEQFF